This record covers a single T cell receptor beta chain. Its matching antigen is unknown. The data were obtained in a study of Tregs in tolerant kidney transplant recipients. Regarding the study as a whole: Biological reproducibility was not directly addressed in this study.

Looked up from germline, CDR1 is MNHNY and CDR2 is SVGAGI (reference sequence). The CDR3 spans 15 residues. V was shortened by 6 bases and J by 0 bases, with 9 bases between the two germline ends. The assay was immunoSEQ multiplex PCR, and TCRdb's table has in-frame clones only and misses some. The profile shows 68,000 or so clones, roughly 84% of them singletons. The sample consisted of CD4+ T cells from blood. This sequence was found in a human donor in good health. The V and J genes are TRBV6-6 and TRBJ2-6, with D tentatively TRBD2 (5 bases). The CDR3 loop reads CASRVEGSGANVLTF. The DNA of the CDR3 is TGTGCCAGCAGGGTTGAGGGCTCTGGGGCCAACGTCCTGACTTTC.